This note documents a single T cell receptor (beta chain) sequence. Sequencing was performed with immunoSEQ multiplex PCR; in TCRdb, only in-frame clones are kept and a portion is missing. This sample yields tens of thousands of clones, of which roughly 80% are seen a single time; 9.5% to 13% belongs to the top ten. This entry is derived from a study of cytomegalovirus exposure and HLA in healthy donors. Germline CDR1 is KGHSH and CDR2 is LQKENI. This CDR3 has 16 amino acids. V lost 3 bases, J lost 0 bases, and 11 bases lay in between. Sequencing was performed on PBMCs. The clonotype comes from a woman under 30 in good health and CMV-seropositive. The rearrangement joins TRBV18 to TRBJ2-2; D is unresolved. This CDR3 reads CASSPFGPTNTGELFF. The CDR3, as DNA: TGTGCCAGCTCACCGTTTGGCCCGACGAACACCGGGGAGCTGTTTTTT.